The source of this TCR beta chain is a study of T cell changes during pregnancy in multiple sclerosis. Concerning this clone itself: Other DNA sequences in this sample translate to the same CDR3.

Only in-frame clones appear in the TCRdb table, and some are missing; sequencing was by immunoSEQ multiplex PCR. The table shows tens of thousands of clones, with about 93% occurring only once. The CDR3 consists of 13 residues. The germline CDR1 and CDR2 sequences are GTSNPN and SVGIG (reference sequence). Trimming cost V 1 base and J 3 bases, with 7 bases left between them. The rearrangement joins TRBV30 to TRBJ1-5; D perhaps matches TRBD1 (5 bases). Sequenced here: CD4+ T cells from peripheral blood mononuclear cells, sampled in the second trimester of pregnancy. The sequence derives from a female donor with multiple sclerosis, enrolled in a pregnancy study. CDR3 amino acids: CAWSGGDNQPQHF. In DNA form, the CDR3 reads TGTGCCTGGAGTGGGGGCGACAATCAGCCCCAGCATTTT.